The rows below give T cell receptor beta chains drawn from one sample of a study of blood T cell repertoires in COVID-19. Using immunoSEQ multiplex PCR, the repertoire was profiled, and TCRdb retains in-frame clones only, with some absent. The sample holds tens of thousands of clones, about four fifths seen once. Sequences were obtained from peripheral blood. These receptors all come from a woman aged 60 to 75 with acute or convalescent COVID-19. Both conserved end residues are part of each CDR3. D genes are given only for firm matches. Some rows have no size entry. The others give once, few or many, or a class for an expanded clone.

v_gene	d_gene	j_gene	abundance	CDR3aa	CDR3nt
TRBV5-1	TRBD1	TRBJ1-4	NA	CASSTGQGGDEKLFF	TGCGCCAGCAGCACCGGACAGGGGGGAGATGAAAAACTGTTTTTT
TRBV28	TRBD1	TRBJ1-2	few	CASKTTGGASGYTF	TGTGCCAGCAAAACTACAGGGGGGGCGAGTGGCTACACCTTC
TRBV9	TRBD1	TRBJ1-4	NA	CASSVAPGTGRYRGREKLFF	TGTGCCAGCAGCGTAGCTCCCGGGACAGGGCGATATCGGGGCCGTGAAAAACTGTTTTTT
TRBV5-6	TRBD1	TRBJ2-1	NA	CASSLGTGGYNEQFF	TGTGCCAGCAGCTTGGGGACAGGGGGATACAATGAGCAGTTCTTC
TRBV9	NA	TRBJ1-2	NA	CASSRGGARGYTF	TGTGCCAGCAGCCGTGGGGGGGCGCGGGGCTACACCTTC
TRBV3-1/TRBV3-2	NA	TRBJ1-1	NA	CASSQWGRGGQTPEAFF	TGTGCCAGCAGCCAATGGGGTCGGGGGGGCCAAACTCCTGAAGCTTTCTTT
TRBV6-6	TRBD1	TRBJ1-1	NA	CASSSGGSGTEAFF	TGTGCCAGCAGTTCAGGGGGCTCGGGCACTGAAGCTTTCTTT
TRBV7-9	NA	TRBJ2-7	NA	CASSPTLGGYEQYF	TGTGCCAGCAGTCCGACTCTCGGAGGCTACGAGCAGTACTTC
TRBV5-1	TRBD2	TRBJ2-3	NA	CASSLALASGGSTDTQYF	TGCGCCAGCAGCTTGGCCCTCGCTAGCGGGGGGAGCACAGATACGCAGTATTTT
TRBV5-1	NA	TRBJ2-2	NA	CASSLAGDVGELFF	TGCGCCAGCAGCTTGGCAGGGGATGTCGGGGAGCTGTTTTTT
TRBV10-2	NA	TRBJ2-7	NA	CASSERDTVGPYEQYF	TGCGCCAGCAGTGAGAGGGACACTGTAGGTCCCTACGAGCAGTACTTC
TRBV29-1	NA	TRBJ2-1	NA	CSGQNTVLTYNEQFF	TGCAGCGGACAGAACACAGTACTAACCTACAATGAGCAGTTCTTC
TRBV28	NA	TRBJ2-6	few	CASSPPPGSGANVLTF	TGTGCCAGCAGTCCGCCCCCGGGTTCTGGGGCCAACGTCCTGACTTTC